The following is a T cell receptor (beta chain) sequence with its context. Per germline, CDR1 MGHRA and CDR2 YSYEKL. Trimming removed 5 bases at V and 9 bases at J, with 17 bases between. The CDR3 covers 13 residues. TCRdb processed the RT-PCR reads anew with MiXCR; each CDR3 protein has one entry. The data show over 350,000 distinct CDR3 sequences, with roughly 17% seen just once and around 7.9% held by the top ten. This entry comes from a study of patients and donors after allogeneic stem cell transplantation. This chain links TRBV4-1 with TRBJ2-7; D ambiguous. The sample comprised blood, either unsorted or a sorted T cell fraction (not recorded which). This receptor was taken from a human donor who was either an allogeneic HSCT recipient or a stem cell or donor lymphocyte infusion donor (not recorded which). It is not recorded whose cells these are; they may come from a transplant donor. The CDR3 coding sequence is TGCGCCAGCAGCTCCCAAATGGGCCCCCGGCAGTACTTC. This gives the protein CASSSQMGPRQYF.